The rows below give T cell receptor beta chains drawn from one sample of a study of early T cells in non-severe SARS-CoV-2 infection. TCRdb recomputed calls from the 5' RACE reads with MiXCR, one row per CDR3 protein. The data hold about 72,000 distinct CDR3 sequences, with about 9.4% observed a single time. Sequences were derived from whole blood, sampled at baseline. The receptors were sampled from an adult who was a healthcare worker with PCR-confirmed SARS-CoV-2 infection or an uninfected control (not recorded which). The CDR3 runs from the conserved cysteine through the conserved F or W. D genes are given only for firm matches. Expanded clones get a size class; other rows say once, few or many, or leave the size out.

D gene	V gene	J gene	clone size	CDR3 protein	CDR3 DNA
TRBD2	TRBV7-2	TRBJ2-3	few	CASSLEWRGGTDTQYF	TGTGCCAGCAGCTTAGAGTGGCGGGGGGGCACAGATACGCAGTATTTT
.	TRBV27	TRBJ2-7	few	CASSLAGGLSYEQYF	TGTGCCAGCAGTTTAGCAGGGGGGCTCTCCTACGAGCAGTACTTC
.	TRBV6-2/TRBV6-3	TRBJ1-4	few	CASSYSGDRNEKLFF	TGTGCCAGCAGTTACTCTGGAGACAGAAATGAAAAACTGTTTTTT
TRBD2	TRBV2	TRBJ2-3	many	CASRRLAGMGDTQYF	TGTGCCAGCAGGAGACTAGCGGGGATGGGAGATACGCAGTATTTT
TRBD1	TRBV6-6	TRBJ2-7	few	CASSYSGQAGEQYF	TGTGCCAGCAGTTACTCCGGACAGGCCGGGGAGCAGTACTTC
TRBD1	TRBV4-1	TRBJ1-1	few	CASTPRPTGGFAEAFF	TGCGCCAGCACCCCACGCCCCACAGGGGGCTTCGCTGAAGCTTTCTTT
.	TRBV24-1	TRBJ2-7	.	CATSDLDEQYF	TGTGCCACCAGTGATTTAGACGAGCAGTACTTC
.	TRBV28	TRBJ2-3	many	CASSFPSREPDTDTQYF	TGTGCCAGCAGTTTCCCGTCCCGGGAGCCTGACACAGATACGCAGTATTTT
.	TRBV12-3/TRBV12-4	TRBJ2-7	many	CASSSQGLEQYF	TGTGCCAGCAGTTCCCAGGGACTCGAGCAGTACTTC
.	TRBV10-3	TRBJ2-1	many	CAISEAGSNEQFF	TGTGCCATCAGTGAGGCAGGTTCCAATGAGCAGTTCTTC
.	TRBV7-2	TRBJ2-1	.	CASSPRKGPGGEQFF	TGTGCCAGCAGCCCGAGAAAGGGCCCCGGAGGAGAGCAGTTCTTC
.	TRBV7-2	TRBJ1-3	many	CASSLARDNTIYF	TGTGCCAGCAGCTTAGCTAGGGATAACACCATATATTTT
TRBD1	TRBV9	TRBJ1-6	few	CASSSRDRGSSPLHF	TGTGCCAGCAGCTCCCGGGACAGGGGTTCTTCACCCCTCCACTTT
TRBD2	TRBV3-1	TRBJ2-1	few	CASSQIGGAMNEQFF	TGTGCCAGCAGCCAAATCGGGGGGGCCATGAATGAGCAGTTCTTC
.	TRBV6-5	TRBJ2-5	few	CASSYLQGTSTQYF	TGTGCCAGCAGTTACCTACAGGGAACGAGTACCCAGTACTTC
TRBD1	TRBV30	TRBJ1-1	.	CAWTGQETEAFF	TGTGCCTGGACCGGACAGGAAACAGAAGCTTTCTTT
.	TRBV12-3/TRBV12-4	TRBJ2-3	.	CASSAQGIGDTQYF	TGTGCCAGCAGCGCCCAGGGGATTGGAGATACGCAGTATTTT
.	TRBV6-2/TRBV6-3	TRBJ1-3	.	CASIRGGTTSSGNTIYF	TGTGCCAGCATCCGAGGGGGGACAACGAGCTCTGGAAACACCATATATTTT
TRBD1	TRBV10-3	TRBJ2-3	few	CAISESMNLGQGAAGDTQYF	TGTGCCATCAGTGAGTCGATGAATTTGGGACAGGGGGCGGCCGGAGATACGCAGTATTTT
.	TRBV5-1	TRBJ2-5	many	CASSAMFSQETQYF	TGCGCCAGCAGCGCGATGTTTAGTCAAGAGACCCAGTACTTC
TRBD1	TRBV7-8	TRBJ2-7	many	CASSSRGLQGVSYEQYF	TGTGCCAGCAGCTCCCGGGGGCTACAGGGGGTTTCCTACGAGCAGTACTTC
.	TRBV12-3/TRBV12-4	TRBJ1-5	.	CASSATRPPGSNQPQHF	TGTGCCAGCAGCGCCACTCGGCCCCCAGGCAGCAATCAGCCCCAGCATTTT
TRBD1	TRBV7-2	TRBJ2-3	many	CASSDRGAHTDTQYF	TGTGCCAGCAGCGACAGGGGCGCACACACAGATACGCAGTATTTT
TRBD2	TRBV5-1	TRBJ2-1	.	CASTGLGASNEQFF	TGCGCCAGCACGGGACTAGGGGCCTCTAATGAGCAGTTCTTC
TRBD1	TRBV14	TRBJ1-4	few	CASSQDFGTGSGANEKLFF	TGTGCCAGCAGCCAAGACTTTGGGACAGGGAGTGGTGCTAATGAAAAACTGTTTTTT
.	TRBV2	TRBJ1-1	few	CASSPLLGGDQAFF	TGTGCCAGCAGCCCCCTTTTGGGCGGGGACCAAGCTTTCTTT
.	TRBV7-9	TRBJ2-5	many	CARRRRDGRDQETQYF	TGTGCCAGGAGACGGAGGGACGGACGAGACCAAGAGACCCAGTACTTC
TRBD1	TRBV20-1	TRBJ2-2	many	CSAAGTGNGELFF	TGCAGTGCCGCAGGGACAGGGAACGGGGAGCTGTTTTTT
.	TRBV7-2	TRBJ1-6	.	CASSLRFVPGPRNSPLHF	TGTGCCAGCAGCTTACGGTTTGTTCCGGGACCGCGTAATTCACCCCTCCACTTT
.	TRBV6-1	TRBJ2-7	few	CATGQYEQYF	TGTGCCACTGGGCAATACGAGCAGTACTTC
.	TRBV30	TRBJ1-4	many	CAWGLGGEKLFF	TGTGCCTGGGGGCTCGGAGGTGAAAAACTGTTTTTT
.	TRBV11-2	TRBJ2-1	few	CASSLEGEQFF	TGTGCCAGCAGCTTAGAGGGTGAGCAGTTCTTC
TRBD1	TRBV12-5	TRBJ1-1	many	CASGSAGTGDTEAFF	TGTGCTAGTGGCTCAGCCGGGACAGGGGACACTGAAGCTTTCTTT
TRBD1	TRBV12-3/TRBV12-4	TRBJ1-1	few	CASSLGSGQGTEAFF	TGTGCCAGCAGTTTAGGGTCTGGACAGGGAACTGAAGCTTTCTTT
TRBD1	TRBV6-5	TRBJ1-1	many	CASSRQGDMNTEAFF	TGTGCCAGCAGCCGACAGGGGGACATGAACACTGAAGCTTTCTTT
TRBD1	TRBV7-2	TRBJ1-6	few	CASSLRTGESNSPLHF	TGTGCCAGCAGCCTACGGACAGGGGAGAGTAATTCACCCCTCCACTTT
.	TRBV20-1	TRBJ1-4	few	CSARDDYWEVSEKLFF	TGCAGTGCTAGAGATGATTATTGGGAGGTCTCTGAAAAACTGTTTTTT
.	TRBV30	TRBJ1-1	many	CAWSAQGREDTEAFF	TGTGCCTGGAGCGCACAGGGCAGGGAGGACACTGAAGCTTTCTTT
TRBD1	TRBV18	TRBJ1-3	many	CASQTGQARSGNTIYF	TGTGCCAGCCAAACCGGACAGGCCCGCTCTGGAAACACCATATATTTT